This TCR beta chain was recovered during a study of vaccination and CD4 T cells after COVID-19. Overall study results and limits: Reactive clone data from convalescent patients indicated a median of about 90% appearing only post-vaccination.

In this sample, this clonotype turned up a few times. Antigen specificity is unknown. Sequence data for DNA of cultured CD4+ T cells were generated by the Oncomine TCR Beta short-read assay. TCRdb passed the PCR reads through MiXCR, listing each CDR3 protein once. The data hold over 8,500 distinct CDR3 sequences, with 20% to 30% observed a single time. The J segment lost 5 bases and the V segment lost 7 bases, leaving 13 bases of the junction unmatched. CDR3 length equals 16 residues. Germline assignment: CDR1 MNHNS and CDR2 SASEGT. Treatment given: roughly nine-day PBMC culture with coronavirus spike peptide pools or control peptides (ViraFEST assay).

The input for sequencing was CD4+ T cells from blood, cultured in vitro, taken after SARS-CoV-2 vaccination. The sequence was collected from a human donor who had recovered from COVID-19. The chain joins TRBV6-1 to TRBJ2-7; 11 nucleotides agree with TRBD1. CDR3 nucleotides: TGTGCCAGCATTCCCATTGGAGGGACAGGGGGTCACGAGCAGTACTTC. Encoded protein: CASIPIGGTGGHEQYF.